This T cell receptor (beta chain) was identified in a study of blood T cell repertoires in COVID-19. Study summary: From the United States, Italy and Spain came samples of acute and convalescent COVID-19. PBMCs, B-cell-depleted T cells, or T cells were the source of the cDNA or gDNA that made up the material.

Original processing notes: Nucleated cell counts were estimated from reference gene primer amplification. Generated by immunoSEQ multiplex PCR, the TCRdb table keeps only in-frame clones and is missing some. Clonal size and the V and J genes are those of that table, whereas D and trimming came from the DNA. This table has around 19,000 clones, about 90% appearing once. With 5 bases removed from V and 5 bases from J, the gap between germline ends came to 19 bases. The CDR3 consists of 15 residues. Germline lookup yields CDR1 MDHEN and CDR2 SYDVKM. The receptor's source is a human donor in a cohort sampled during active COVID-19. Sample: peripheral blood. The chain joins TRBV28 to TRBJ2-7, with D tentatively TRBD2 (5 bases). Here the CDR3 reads CASSPTRVVFHEQYV. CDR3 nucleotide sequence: TGTGCCAGCAGTCCGACGCGGGTAGTTTTCCACGAGCAGTACGTC.